A single sample is the source of the 13 T cell receptor beta chains below, sequenced in a study of blood T cells in healthy people across ages. A second PCR, run for about 6 to 11 cycles, used a sample-barcoded 5' primer plus a J-beta primer mix. TCRdb processed the 5' RACE reads anew with MiXCR; each CDR3 protein has one entry. The top ten clones hold 40% to 50% of a sample with over 700,000 distinct CDR3 sequences, 53% of them seen once. The sample taken for sequencing was blood. The receptor set was obtained from a man older than 75 in good health.

This clonotype was detected ten times or more. This sequence joins TRBV27 and TRBJ1-2, with TRBD1 matching 9 bases. From germline, CDR1 is MNHEY and CDR2 SMNVEV (reference sequence). The CDR3 runs 14 residues. With 5 bases clipped from V and 5 bases from J, the junction kept 6 bases outside the gene matches. The CDR3 region is CASSPGTGIYGYTF. The DNA for the CDR3 is TGTGCCAGCAGTCCCGGGACAGGGATATATGGCTACACCTTC.

This clonotype was observed at least ten times. V is TRBV12-3 or TRBV12-4 and J is TRBJ2-6, with D unclear. The CDR3 covers 15 residues. Trimming left V 3 bases short and J 0 bases short, with 6 bases between. The CDR3 nucleotides read TGTGCCAGCAGTTTGCACATCTCTGGGGCCAACGTCCTGACTTTC. As protein: CASSLHISGANVLTF.

This clonotype was seen at least ten times. This chain joins TRBV5-1 and TRBJ2-7; D is perhaps TRBD1 (5 bases). Germline V lookup: CDR1 SGHRS, CDR2 YFSETQ. CDR3 size: 13 residues. V was cut by 0 bases and J by 3 bases, with 7 bases left in between. The CDR3 reads CASSLEDSYEQYF. The CDR3 nucleotides are TGCGCCAGCAGCTTGGAAGACAGCTACGAGCAGTACTTC.

The J gene is TRBJ2-7, the V gene TRBV6-1; possible D gene TRBD1, 6 bases. CDR3 length: 15 residues. Trimming removed 1 base from V and 2 bases from J, with 12 bases in between. Germline V gene sequence: CDR1 MNHNS, CDR2 SASEGT. The DNA of the CDR3 is TGTGCCAGCAGTGAAGGGGGGCGGACCGCCTACGAGCAGTACTTC. It yields the protein CASSEGGRTAYEQYF.

This clonotype appeared a single time. The gene calls are TRBV20-1 and TRBJ2-5; maybe TRBD2 (7 bases). V was shortened by 6 bases and J by 2 bases, with 19 bases between the two germline ends. CDR1 is DFQATT, CDR2 SNEGSKA, per germline (reference sequence). The CDR3 totals 15 residues. The CDR3 DNA follows: TGCAGTGCGTCTTGGGGGGGGCGTCGGCAAGAGACCCAGTACTTC. This sequence encodes CSASWGGRRQETQYF.

The J gene is TRBJ2-1, the V gene TRBV10-3, with 7 positions matching TRBD1. Per germline, CDR1 ENHRY and CDR2 SYGVKD. After removal of 5 bases from V and 0 bases from J, the junction contained 4 bases not matched to a gene. The CDR3 covers 15 residues. The CDR3 DNA reads TGTGCCATCAGTAGACAGGGTTCCTCCTACAATGAGCAGTTCTTC. Amino acids: CAISRQGSSYNEQFF.

The chain employs TRBV6-1 and TRBJ1-5; 8 positions agree with TRBD1. Germline lookup yields CDR1 MNHNS and CDR2 SASEGT. The CDR3 spans 15 residues. The ends lost 4 bases at V and 2 bases at J; junction bases unmatched: 4. The CDR3 sequence: CASSGLTGGNQPQHF. The CDR3 DNA sequence: TGTGCCAGCAGTGGCCTGACAGGGGGCAATCAGCCCCAGCATTTT.

This clonotype was counted a few times. The chain has TRBV7-9 and TRBJ2-7, with 9 bases identical to TRBD2. Unmatched junction bases numbered 3, after V lost 2 bases and J lost 1 base. Germline CDR1 is SEHNR and CDR2 is FQNEAQ (reference sequence). The CDR3 consists of 15 residues. CDR3 residues: CASSLRLAESYEQYF. In DNA form, the CDR3 reads TGTGCCAGCAGCTTACGACTAGCGGAGTCCTACGAGCAGTACTTC.

The chain combines TRBV29-1 with TRBJ2-5; D may be TRBD1 (6 bases). Trimming took off 4 bases at V and 1 base at J, with 10 bases between the two ends. The length of the CDR3 is 13 residues. The germline V gene encodes CDR1 SQVTM and CDR2 ANQGSEA. The CDR3 DNA reads as TGCAGCGTTGTGGGGGACACCCAAGAGACCCAGTACTTC. It yields the protein CSVVGDTQETQYF.

V gene TRBV9 combines with J gene TRBJ2-1; 15 bases are a match to TRBD2. The CDR3 is 17 amino acids. Losses at the gene ends were 2 bases for V and 7 bases for J; bases not matched to a gene: 7. CDR1 is SGDLS, CDR2 YYNGEE, per germline. The CDR3 protein is CASSVGTSGGLRNEQFF. CDR3 coding DNA: TGTGCCAGCAGCGTCGGGACTAGCGGGGGGCTTAGGAATGAGCAGTTCTTC.

The table lists this clonotype with a count of one. The chain links TRBV12-3 or TRBV12-4 to TRBJ1-2; maybe TRBD1 (5 bases). The V end lost 7 bases, the J end lost 4 bases, and 16 bases lay between the germline ends. The CDR3 has 14 amino acids. The CDR3 coding sequence is TGTGCCAGCATCCTAAGGCGGGGCCCCTATGGCTACACCTTC. This codes for CASILRRGPYGYTF.

CDR3 nucleotide sequence: TGCAGTGCTAGAGGCCAGGGACTAGCGGGAACCTACAATGAGCAGTACTTC. Its protein product is CSARGQGLAGTYNEQYF. The chain has TRBV20-1 and TRBJ2-1; 13 nucleotides match TRBD2. The J call is doubtful: the DNA matches TRBJ2-7 better. The CDR3 contains 17 residues. Per germline, CDR1 DFQATT and CDR2 SNEGSKA (reference sequence).

This clonotype was detected only a few times. The chain is built from TRBV7-2 and TRBJ2-1, with 8 bases that match TRBD2. The CDR3 sequence is 15 residues long. V was clipped by 1 base and J by 6 bases; unmatched bases: 5. CDR1 SGHTA and CDR2 FQGNSA come from the germline V gene. Written as DNA, the CDR3 is TGTGCCAGCAGCTTAGTCGGGAGGGCGACCAATGAGCAGTTCTTC. It is translated as CASSLVGRATNEQFF.